This is a list of T cell receptor beta chains from one sample in a study of T cell responses to AZD1222 COVID-19 vaccine. Sequenced by immunoSEQ multiplex PCR; TCRdb stores in-frame clones only, minus some. The profile shows roughly 150,000 clones, approximately 92% of them singletons. The source was peripheral blood, collected on day 0 of AZD1222 vaccination. These receptors were obtained from an adult in good health. The CDR3 runs from the conserved cysteine through the conserved F or W. The order of the fields is V gene, J gene, CDR3 protein.

TRBV25-1,TRBJ2-3,CASSESTSGRASTDTQYF
TRBV10-3,TRBJ1-2,CAISQDRGRYGYTF
TRBV6-5,TRBJ1-5,CASSYLNSNQPQHF
TRBV25-1,TRBJ2-2,CASTRLGAEGGELFF
TRBV27,TRBJ2-1,CASSLHNEQFF
TRBV18,TRBJ2-7,CASSSSPKSYEQYF
TRBV6-5,TRBJ2-7,CASSYRDSSYEQYF
TRBV7-8,TRBJ2-7,CASSFQRDWYEQYF
TRBV28,TRBJ1-4,CASSSGQGGEKLFF
TRBV27,TRBJ2-5,CASMRDWTSQETQYF
TRBV2,TRBJ2-5,CASSEEGGPQETQYF
TRBV29-1,TRBJ2-5,CSVDGLDKETQYF
TRBV6-1,TRBJ1-2,CASSEWSRYGYTF
TRBV7-2,TRBJ2-7,CASSFGQGSYEQYF
TRBV27,TRBJ2-1,CASSGGTYNEQFF
TRBV7-9,TRBJ2-7,CASSPDRAAPPYEQYF
TRBV3-1/TRBV3-2,TRBJ1-2,CASSQGIHYGYTF
TRBV27,TRBJ1-6,CASSLTAGSPLHF
TRBV5-8,TRBJ1-3,CASSFGGGGNTIYF
TRBV6-5,TRBJ1-1,CASSYSNVGNTEAFF
TRBV11-2,TRBJ1-2,CASSSGTGGFGYTF
TRBV18,TRBJ1-5,CASSPRQGGDQPQHF
TRBV10-1,TRBJ1-1,CASLPGDTEAFF
TRBV5-4,TRBJ1-2,CASRLGQGHYGYTF
TRBV19,TRBJ1-3,CASSPTGEWNTIYF
TRBV7-8,TRBJ1-6,CASSGLGTPLHF
TRBV19,TRBJ2-3,CASSIMTATIDTQYF
TRBV6-5,TRBJ1-2,CASSWATGNYGYTF
TRBV5-1,TRBJ1-6,CASGTGTAYNSPLHF
TRBV19,TRBJ1-5,CASTHPTGIQPQHF
TRBV4-3,TRBJ2-3,CASSPDQGRGTDTQYF
TRBV25-1,TRBJ2-2,CASTDRSATGELFF
TRBV9,TRBJ1-1,CASSVETGNTEAFF
TRBV7-2,TRBJ2-5,CASSSFGGQETQYF
TRBV11-2,TRBJ2-7,CASSLGTSGRAGGYEQYF
TRBV29-1,TRBJ1-4,CSVKRANEKLFF
TRBV21-1,TRBJ1-4,CARPPGPGNEKLFF
TRBV12-3/TRBV12-4,TRBJ1-1,CASSRQNTEAFF
TRBV30,TRBJ1-5,CACQGGNQPQHF
TRBV4-2,TRBJ1-2,CASSQSRQGHYGYTF
TRBV2,TRBJ1-2,CASSVDWTVGGYTF
TRBV23-1,TRBJ1-6,CASGPLRDKTLLNSPLHF
TRBV10-3,TRBJ1-1,CAISGTGGGTEAFF
TRBV5-1,TRBJ1-1,CASSLALDKNTEAFF
TRBV6-5,TRBJ1-2,CASSYSLDSYGYTF
TRBV10-3,TRBJ2-7,CATGLAGAYEQYF
TRBV30,TRBJ2-3,CAWSTWAMDDTQYF
TRBV19,TRBJ2-3,CASSIGGGPDTQYF
TRBV6-5,TRBJ2-7,CASSTPAGTGGEQYF
TRBV24-1,TRBJ2-2,CATSDFGQTNTGELFF
TRBV6-1,TRBJ2-2,CASTDGRARDTGELFF
TRBV19,TRBJ1-3,CASSTTRRSSGNTIYF
TRBV7-3,TRBJ2-1,CASSPLAGGVGEQFF
TRBV27,TRBJ1-2,CASSSNGGREGYTF
TRBV6-2/TRBV6-3,TRBJ2-6,CASSPRVSGANVLTF